This T cell receptor (beta chain) comes out of a study of cytomegalovirus exposure and HLA in healthy donors (dated by TCRdb to the late 2010s). Regarding the study in general: In an earlier analysis of 550 to 750 of the donors, 276 Gb of sequence data and approximately 120 million unique TCR beta sequences from about 190 million T cells were reported. Using immunosequencing, the study profiled T cell repertoires from fewer than 850 subjects and related those repertoires to cytomegalovirus serostatus. In the later analysis, no new phenotypic data were used to find candidate immune exposures; instead, reliance was placed on TCR beta sequences and their occurrence across donors. HLA typing included class I and class II loci at four-digit resolution. Across roughly 420 genotyped donors of the cohort, an average of about 200,000 unique TCR beta nucleotide sequences per donor were sequenced, and around 19% of those sequences were non-productive. Along with the roughly 700-subject first cohort, a separate validation cohort of 120 different subjects was used. All discovery cohort repertoires had been generated on a single sequencing platform. The study was designed to test whether signatures of past pathogen exposure could be identified by cataloging public T cell receptors. High-throughput TCR immunosequencing, statistical association of individual TCRs with disease status, and machine learning were combined to predict cytomegalovirus infection status. Because of strong linkage in the cohort, roughly five DR-DQ haplotypes were treated as single units for association and clustering. Approximately 300 gigabases of sequencing data and approximately 92 million unique TCR sequences made up an early release that covered approximately 700 HLA-typed donors. Donor age, sex, ethnicity and CMV serostatus were compiled together with the repertoire data. A later genetic analysis took genome-wide SNP genotypes for about 55% of the 666 donors and used that subset as a discovery cohort. Of the roughly 400 genotyped donors, 81% fell in the genetic ancestry cluster associated with self-reported Caucasian donors. A later analysis re-analyzed previously published TCR beta repertoires from 650 to 800 donors and added high-resolution HLA genotyping to study TCR occurrence patterns. An earlier analysis of 500 to 650 of the donors applied high-throughput TCR beta sequencing to assess whether each TCR beta V gene segment acted as functional or pseudogenic. Typing coverage differed by locus: A, B, C, DRB1 and DQB1 were typed in roughly 620-630 donors, DQA1 in 522, DPA1 in some 610, and DPB1 in around 440.

The cohort comprised more than 550 healthy bone marrow donors. All cohort members were sampled while nominally healthy, although unrecorded immune exposures were likely present. The donor was CMV seronegative and belonged to the group of 350 or so seronegative cohort members. Each donor provided a peripheral blood sample, and peripheral blood mononuclear cells were used for TCR beta sequencing. The Qiagen DNeasy Blood Extraction Kit was used to extract genomic DNA from the blood cell samples. The library was generated by the immunoSEQ multiplex PCR assay. For the multiplex PCR, a mixture combining 60 forward primers for TCR Vbeta segments and 13 reverse primers for TCR Jbeta segments was used. The CDR3 region of rearranged TCR beta genes was amplified from genomic DNA with a multiplex PCR assay. The amplified TCR beta libraries were sequenced on the Illumina HiSeq System as 87-base-pair reads. The authors' pipeline ran thus. Across the 500 to 700 repertoires, a later analysis counted about 81 million unique TCR beta chains, around 10 million of which were shared by at least two donors. Raw reads were error-corrected and collapsed into unique sequences with a nearest-neighbor algorithm that merged closely related sequences to remove PCR and sequencing errors. CDR3 sequences were aligned to IMGT reference sequences to assign V, D and J gene segments. For a sequence to be retained, a match of at least six nucleotides was required to both a V gene segment and a J gene segment. Rearrangements were classified as productive when the CDR3 lacked stop codons and remained in frame with V and J, and all other rearrangements were classified as non-productive. Following IMGT convention, CDR3 was defined as the stretch from the second conserved V-encoded cysteine up to the conserved J-encoded phenylalanine. The earlier analysis of about 590 of the donors excluded sequences that lacked an unambiguous match to a single V gene segment. In an earlier analysis of approximately 590 of the donors, V segments were called functional above 56.7% productive rearrangements and were called segregating when the between-donor standard deviation exceeded 5%. A statistical classification framework was built for diagnosing cytomegalovirus status from the catalog of TCR beta chain sequences. A later analysis assigned V and J genes by comparing TCR nucleotide sequences with IMGT/GENE-DB human TR gene sequences. A later analysis assigned CDR3 sequences and most-parsimonious VDJ recombination scenarios with the TCRdist pipeline. A later analysis defined each TCR beta chain by its CDR3 amino acid sequence plus V-gene family, and excluded reads lacking a unique V-gene family. A later analysis removed 500 to 650 highly shared, low-generation-probability nucleotide sequences to deal with suspected cross-contamination and a sequencing artifact. For each public chain, a later analysis derived a clonal expansion index from normalized ranks of inferred template counts within each repertoire. Generation probabilities in a later analysis came from a VDJ recombination model fitted to out-of-frame rearrangements, and those results were checked against IGoR. In a later analysis, hypergeometric tests were used to score TCR-TCR, TCR-HLA and TCR-CMV co-occurrence, with a repertoire-size bias correction applied to TCR pairs. A later analysis estimated false discovery rates by permuting HLA or CMV assignments 20 times. In a later analysis, co-occurring TCRs were grouped using DBSCAN, with TCRdist sequence similarity added in when clustering inside HLA-allele-positive subsets. Repertoires with fewer than 30,000 or more than 120,000 public chains, plus five repertoires with anomalous nucleotide sharing, were excluded from co-occurrence clustering. The table comes from immuneACCESS by way of TCRdb, which keeps in-frame sequences with V and J called. Part of the clones is missing from these tables; in studies checked, under half for an unresolved V gene and the rest for unknown reasons. V and J calls plus clone size are reproduced from that table; the DNA served to infer D and trimming. Recorded for this sample are 150,000 to 200,000 clones; 70% to 90% of them occurred a single time. The ten largest clones add up to more than 0.7% of the sample.

The V end gives up 3 bases and the J end 6 bases, leaving 9 bases in the junction not matched to a gene. The germline V gene (reference sequence) provides CDR1 GTSNPN and CDR2 SVGIG. Taken from cysteine to phenylalanine, the CDR3 has 14 residues. Only CDR3 DNA is held: 42 bases, read in frame from base 1. For this clone: This clone's antigen is unknown. Base qualities are not recorded, but no much larger clone differs from it by a single base.

Results the study describes overall, beyond this receptor: In vitro tests confirmed that three of the cytomegalovirus-associated TCR beta chains recognize cytomegalovirus antigens. Correlated functional status among segregating V segments might be attributable to linkage disequilibrium, but an unknown experimental factor could not be ruled out. In the study, some 180 TCR beta chains were listed as associated with cytomegalovirus. Because counts were too low, seventeen rarely observed V segments, including chromosome 9 orphons, were left out of the earlier analysis of over 550 of the donors. In a later analysis, TCR association rates were found to vary across HLA loci, with the most associated TCRs seen for DRB1 alleles and the fewest for HLA-C alleles. Most CMV-associated TCR beta chains appeared to be HLA-restricted in a later analysis, and the HLA associations seemed to be driven largely by CMV exposure. According to the authors, the approach could potentially be generalized to other disease states and immunological phenotypes. A later analysis found that HLA-associated TCR beta chains were more clonally expanded and had lower generation probabilities than equally common non-associated chains. Some IMGT-functional V segments, including TRBV6-2 and TRBV6-3, could not be distinguished by the 87-base-pair reads and were therefore excluded. In both the original and validation cohorts, the classifier was reported to diagnose cytomegalovirus status with high specificity and sensitivity. The sequencing pipeline was judged likely to have produced a cluster of highly shared sequence variants as a technical artifact. Roughly uniform sequencing depth across donors was assumed in presence/absence analyses, although this assumption may not hold. Immune exposure information for the cohort was limited to CMV serostatus. A later genetic analysis reported fewer N-insertions in productive TCRs among donors in an Asian-associated ancestry cluster than the roughly 670-donor mean. Specific HLA alleles were associated with more than 15,000 TCR beta sequences at a false discovery rate of 0.05 in a later analysis. In an earlier analysis of fewer than 700 of the donors, most TCR beta V segments appeared in productive rearrangements about 87% or about 30% of the time, broadly matching IMGT annotations. A further reported finding was that TCR beta sequences accurately predicted the HLA-A and HLA-B alleles for most subjects in the first cohort. In a later genetic analysis, a missense DCLRE1C variant was associated with V-gene and J-gene trimming of TCR beta chains, and the association was replicated in an independent cohort. Most TCR sequences were observed very rarely across donors, whereas some public TCRs were present in many individuals. Assigning TCR associations to individual alleles was difficult when HLA alleles, especially DR and DQ, strongly co-occurred. The cohort was sequenced for TCR beta chains only, and without alpha or paired-chain data the features that could be detected were limited. Because HLA typing was unavailable for some donors at each locus, only the typed subset was used in association tests. In a later analysis, several top co-occurrence clusters were reported to appear linked to parvovirus B19, influenza, CMV and Epstein-Barr virus.

The sequenced sample was PBMCs. Recombination connected TRBV30 to TRBJ1-2, and 8 junction bases match TRBD1. The TCR comes from a woman in her twenties or thirties in good health and CMV-seronegative. The nucleotide sequence reads TGTGCCTGGAGCCTATGGCAGGGGGCGGATGGCTACACCTTC. This is translated as CAWSLWQGADGYTF.